One T cell receptor (beta chain) is described in this entry. The data derive from a study of control samples from healthy donors and cancer patients. Assay: immunoSEQ multiplex PCR; the TCRdb copy retains only in-frame clones and omits some. Among 100,000 to 150,000 clones, more than 90% were seen once, and the ten largest hold less than 7%. The CDR3 has 14 residues. The germline CDR1 and CDR2 sequences are MNHNY and SVGAGI (reference sequence). V shed 2 bases and J shed 4 bases, with 9 bases lying between them. Sequencing was performed on blood. J is TRBJ1-3 and V is TRBV6-6; D ambiguous. This TCR was sampled from a man younger than 35 in good health. CDR3: CASSYEAAGNTIYF. The CDR3 DNA reads TGTGCCAGCAGTTACGAGGCAGCCGGAAACACCATATATTTT.